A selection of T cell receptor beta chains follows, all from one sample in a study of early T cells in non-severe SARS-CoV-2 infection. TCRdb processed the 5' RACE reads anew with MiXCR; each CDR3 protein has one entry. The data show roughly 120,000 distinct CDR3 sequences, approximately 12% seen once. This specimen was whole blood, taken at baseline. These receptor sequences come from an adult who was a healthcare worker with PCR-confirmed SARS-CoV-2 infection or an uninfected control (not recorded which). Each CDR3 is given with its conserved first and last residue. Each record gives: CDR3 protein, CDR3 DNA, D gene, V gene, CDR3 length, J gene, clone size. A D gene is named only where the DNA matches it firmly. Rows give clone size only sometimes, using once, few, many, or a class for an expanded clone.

cdr3_aa: CSARDELNEAFF; cdr3_nt: TGCAGTGCTAGAGACGAGCTAAATGAAGCTTTCTTT; d_call: -; v_call: TRBV20-1; cdr3_length: 12; j_call: TRBJ1-1; clone_size: few
cdr3_aa: CASSFRAQGNYGYTF; cdr3_nt: TGCGCCAGCAGCTTTAGAGCCCAGGGGAACTATGGCTACACCTTC; d_call: -; v_call: TRBV5-1; cdr3_length: 15; j_call: TRBJ1-2; clone_size: many
cdr3_aa: CASSSTGAYGYTF; cdr3_nt: TGTGCCAGCAGCTCGACGGGGGCCTATGGCTACACCTTC; d_call: -; v_call: TRBV9; cdr3_length: 13; j_call: TRBJ1-2; clone_size: -
cdr3_aa: CASSFFLRQGLNSPLHF; cdr3_nt: TGTGCCAGCAGTTTCTTTTTACGACAGGGGCTAAATTCACCCCTCCACTTT; d_call: TRBD1; v_call: TRBV28; cdr3_length: 17; j_call: TRBJ1-6; clone_size: few
cdr3_aa: CASSVGGSPTAGLPNYGYTF; cdr3_nt: TGTGCCAGCAGCGTAGGTGGCAGCCCAACCGCTGGCCTTCCAAACTATGGCTACACCTTC; d_call: -; v_call: TRBV9; cdr3_length: 20; j_call: TRBJ1-2; clone_size: -
cdr3_aa: CASSPEAELPQYF; cdr3_nt: TGTGCCAGCAGCCCGGAGGCCGAACTTCCGCAGTATTTT; d_call: -; v_call: TRBV7-3; cdr3_length: 13; j_call: TRBJ2-3; clone_size: few
cdr3_aa: CASTLKGPENTEAFF; cdr3_nt: TGTGCCAGCACCCTTAAAGGTCCGGAGAACACTGAAGCTTTCTTT; d_call: -; v_call: TRBV7-2; cdr3_length: 15; j_call: TRBJ1-1; clone_size: few
cdr3_aa: CASSSAGAGNIQYF; cdr3_nt: TGTGCCAGCAGTTCCGCAGGGGCGGGAAACATTCAGTACTTC; d_call: -; v_call: TRBV28; cdr3_length: 14; j_call: TRBJ2-4; clone_size: -
cdr3_aa: CASSSGQGAAKNIQYF; cdr3_nt: TGTGCCAGCAGCTCTGGACAGGGGGCGGCCAAAAACATTCAGTACTTC; d_call: TRBD1; v_call: TRBV7-9; cdr3_length: 16; j_call: TRBJ2-4; clone_size: -
cdr3_aa: CASSVGDLYGYTF; cdr3_nt: TGTGCCAGCAGTGTTGGGGACCTCTATGGCTACACCTTC; d_call: -; v_call: TRBV25-1; cdr3_length: 13; j_call: TRBJ1-2; clone_size: many
cdr3_aa: CSVEGAVYPGNTIYF; cdr3_nt: TGCAGCGTTGAGGGTGCGGTTTACCCTGGAAACACCATATATTTT; d_call: -; v_call: TRBV29-1; cdr3_length: 15; j_call: TRBJ1-3; clone_size: few
cdr3_aa: CASSPGTYRNEQFF; cdr3_nt: TGTGCCAGCAGTCCTGGGACCTATCGCAATGAGCAGTTCTTC; d_call: -; v_call: TRBV28; cdr3_length: 14; j_call: TRBJ2-1; clone_size: many
cdr3_aa: CASSRSSGLTDTQYF; cdr3_nt: TGTGCCAGCAGCCGATCTAGCGGCTTAACAGATACGCAGTATTTT; d_call: TRBD2; v_call: TRBV11-2; cdr3_length: 15; j_call: TRBJ2-3; clone_size: -
cdr3_aa: CASSSDINTEAFF; cdr3_nt: TGTGCCAGCAGCTCGGACATTAACACTGAAGCTTTCTTT; d_call: -; v_call: TRBV5-5; cdr3_length: 13; j_call: TRBJ1-1; clone_size: -
cdr3_aa: CVSSPDGGTSGFTDTQYF; cdr3_nt: TGTGTCAGCAGCCCGGACGGGGGGACTAGCGGTTTCACAGATACGCAGTATTTT; d_call: TRBD2; v_call: TRBV5-6; cdr3_length: 18; j_call: TRBJ2-3; clone_size: -
cdr3_aa: CASTLRTGEGQPQHF; cdr3_nt: TGTGCCAGCACCCTTAGAACAGGGGAGGGTCAGCCCCAGCATTTT; d_call: TRBD1; v_call: TRBV7-2; cdr3_length: 15; j_call: TRBJ1-5; clone_size: many
cdr3_aa: CASSEGLDRNGYTF; cdr3_nt: TGCGCCAGCAGTGAGGGGTTGGACCGGAATGGCTACACCTTC; d_call: -; v_call: TRBV10-2; cdr3_length: 14; j_call: TRBJ1-2; clone_size: -
cdr3_aa: CASSQVGEPQHF; cdr3_nt: TGTGCCAGCAGCCAAGTCGGGGAGCCCCAGCATTTT; d_call: -; v_call: TRBV3-1; cdr3_length: 12; j_call: TRBJ1-5; clone_size: few
cdr3_aa: CASSPIGSAYEQYF; cdr3_nt: TGCGCCAGCAGCCCCATTGGTAGCGCGTACGAGCAGTACTTC; d_call: -; v_call: TRBV5-1; cdr3_length: 14; j_call: TRBJ2-7; clone_size: few
cdr3_aa: CASSFWQNTGELFF; cdr3_nt: TGTGCCAGCAGTTTCTGGCAAAACACCGGGGAGCTGTTTTTT; d_call: -; v_call: TRBV28; cdr3_length: 14; j_call: TRBJ2-2; clone_size: -
cdr3_aa: CASSDQPGQPQETQYF; cdr3_nt: TGTGCCAGCAGCGACCAACCTGGACAGCCACAAGAGACCCAGTACTTC; d_call: -; v_call: TRBV7-7; cdr3_length: 16; j_call: TRBJ2-5; clone_size: -
cdr3_aa: CASSPGGYSSNEQFF; cdr3_nt: TGTGCCAGCAGTCCCGGGGGGTATTCTTCCAATGAGCAGTTCTTC; d_call: TRBD2; v_call: TRBV11-2; cdr3_length: 15; j_call: TRBJ2-1; clone_size: -
cdr3_aa: CASSSDRGEAFF; cdr3_nt: TGTGCCAGCAGCTCCGACAGGGGGGAAGCTTTCTTT; d_call: TRBD1; v_call: TRBV13; cdr3_length: 12; j_call: TRBJ1-1; clone_size: -
cdr3_aa: CASSLGQGRTEAFF; cdr3_nt: TGCGCCAGCAGCCTGGGACAGGGGCGCACTGAAGCTTTCTTT; d_call: TRBD1; v_call: TRBV5-1; cdr3_length: 14; j_call: TRBJ1-1; clone_size: -
cdr3_aa: CATSDSPPGGGDQDTQYF; cdr3_nt: TGTGCCACCAGTGATTCCCCCCCGGGCGGGGGGGATCAAGATACGCAGTATTTT; d_call: TRBD2; v_call: TRBV24-1; cdr3_length: 18; j_call: TRBJ2-3; clone_size: few
cdr3_aa: CASSAGRGNQPQHF; cdr3_nt: TGTGCCAGCAGCGCAGGACGAGGCAATCAGCCCCAGCATTTT; d_call: -; v_call: TRBV7-9; cdr3_length: 14; j_call: TRBJ1-5; clone_size: once
cdr3_aa: CASAKVQGPHEQYF; cdr3_nt: TGTGCCAGCGCGAAGGTGCAGGGCCCTCACGAGCAGTACTTC; d_call: -; v_call: TRBV6-1; cdr3_length: 14; j_call: TRBJ2-7; clone_size: -
cdr3_aa: CASSLGLAENNEQFF; cdr3_nt: TGTGCCAGCAGCTTAGGGTTGGCAGAGAACAATGAGCAGTTCTTC; d_call: -; v_call: TRBV7-9; cdr3_length: 15; j_call: TRBJ2-1; clone_size: many
cdr3_aa: CSARGTTQYF; cdr3_nt: TGCAGCGCCCGGGGGACTACTCAGTACTTC; d_call: TRBD2; v_call: TRBV29-1; cdr3_length: 10; j_call: TRBJ2-7; clone_size: few
cdr3_aa: CSAKTDANTEAFF; cdr3_nt: TGCAGCGCCAAGACGGACGCGAACACTGAAGCTTTCTTT; d_call: -; v_call: TRBV29-1; cdr3_length: 13; j_call: TRBJ1-1; clone_size: once
cdr3_aa: CATSDVSGSGETQYF; cdr3_nt: TGTGCCACCAGTGACGTTAGCGGGAGCGGAGAGACCCAGTACTTC; d_call: TRBD2; v_call: TRBV24-1; cdr3_length: 15; j_call: TRBJ2-5; clone_size: many